The source of this T cell receptor beta chain is a study of beta chain features in type 1 diabetes. Study-level points and caveats: Diminished insertions and augmented deletions at VDJ junctions characterized type 1 diabetes patients. TCRB CDR3 length was moderately but significantly reduced in all four CD4+ subsets of Type 1 diabetes patients.

About this clone itself: Its antigen is not identified.

Germline V gene sequence: CDR1 SQVTM, CDR2 ANQGSEA. V shed 0 bases and J shed 4 bases, with 10 bases lying between them. CDR3 length: 14 residues. There was one heparinised blood draw per donor, averaging approximately 120 mL. Isolated RNA was reverse transcribed in full, so expressed TCRB transcripts were sequenced. Assay used: immunoSEQ multiplex PCR; TCRdb lists only in-frame clones, some missing. The profile shows 60,000 to 75,000 clones, 45% to 50% of them singletons. The receptor comes from a man aged 25 to 40 with type 1 diabetes. Sequencing was done on a sample of central memory CD4+ T cells from blood. This chain connects TRBV29-1 to TRBJ2-1, with TRBD1 as a possible D gene (6 bases). The CDR3 loop is CSVEELQGYNEQFF. CDR3 DNA: TGCAGCGTTGAAGAACTACAGGGTTACAATGAGCAGTTCTTC.